Below are 9 T cell receptor beta chains sequenced from a single sample in a study of T cells in Graves' hyperthyroidism and ophthalmopathy. Researchers amplified the TCR beta CDR3 regions from RNA transcripts. HTBI primers were used for first-round RT-PCR of the TCR CDR3. One entry per CDR3 protein results from TCRdb running MiXCR on the multiplex PCR reads. This sample has roughly 420,000 distinct CDR3 sequences, with about a sixth found just once. The specimen was blood. These receptors originate from a woman aged 18-35 years with Graves' hyperthyroidism.

This clonotype showed up many times. This sequence joins TRBV12-3 or TRBV12-4 and TRBJ2-1, with 11 bases lining up with TRBD2. With V trimmed by 5 bases and J by 6 bases, 9 bases remained unmatched. The CDR3 covers 16 residues. The CDR3 nucleotides are TGTGCCAGCAGTGCCAGACTAGCGGGGACCCGCAATGAGCAGTTCTTC. Amino acid sequence: CASSARLAGTRNEQFF.

This clonotype has a count of ten or more. V gene TRBV15 combines with J gene TRBJ1-4; D call uncertain. The germline V and J ends were trimmed by 0 bases and 7 bases, with 15 bases remaining between them. CDR3 length: 16 residues. Germline lookup yields CDR1 LNHNV and CDR2 YYDKDF (reference sequence). CDR3 protein: CATSREVPLAGEKLFF. As DNA, the CDR3 is TGTGCCACCAGCAGAGAAGTCCCCCTTGCCGGTGAAAAACTGTTTTTT. The entire variable domain, with the rest obtained from reference TRBV15 and TRBJ1-4, is as follows: DAMVIQNPRYQVTQFGKPVTLSCSQTLNHNVMYWYQQKSSQAPKLLFHYYDKDFNNEADTPDNFQSRRPNTSFCFLDIRSPGLGDTAMYLCATSREVPLAGEKLFFGSGTQLSVL.

This clonotype was recorded at least ten times. The V gene is TRBV12-3 or TRBV12-4, the J gene TRBJ2-3, with TRBD2 identical over 8 bases. CDR3 size: 16 residues. Trimming took 3 bases from V and 5 from J; bases not matched to a gene: 10. The CDR3 region has the DNA TGTGCCAGCAGTTTTAGCGGCGGGGGGACGTTAGATACGCAGTATTTT. Amino acid sequence: CASSFSGGGTLDTQYF.

This clonotype was observed a handful of times. CDR3 DNA: TGTGCCAGCAGCTTTGCAGGACACTCCTACGAGCAGTACTTC. Its translation is CASSFAGHSYEQYF. The chain combines TRBV5-6 with TRBJ2-7, with D possibly TRBD1 on 5 matching bases. Trimming stripped 2 bases from V and 0 bases from J, with 9 bases between. Germline V gene data show CDR1 as SGHDT and CDR2 as YYEEEE. The CDR3 has 14 residues.

This chain links TRBV6-1 with TRBJ2-5; perhaps TRBD1 as D (6 bases). V was clipped by 6 bases and J by 2 bases, with 10 bases between them. Per the germline V gene, CDR1 is MNHNS and CDR2 is SASEGT. This CDR3 contains 13 residues. CDR3 in DNA: TGTGCCAGCAGAACACAGGGACAAGAGACCCAGTACTTC. Its protein is CASRTQGQETQYF.

The sample holds many counts of this clonotype. The genes are TRBV20-1 and TRBJ2-7, with D unclear. Trimming stripped 3 bases from V and 1 base from J, with 10 bases between. Germline V lookup: CDR1 DFQATT, CDR2 SNEGSKA (reference sequence). The CDR3 is 13 amino acids. The CDR3 DNA sequence: TGCAGTGCTAGTGTCGGCGGATCCTACGAGCAGTACTTC. It encodes CSASVGGSYEQYF.

In this sample, this clonotype turned up many times. The J gene is TRBJ2-3, the V gene TRBV5-1; 15 nucleotides match TRBD2. Per germline, CDR1 SGHRS and CDR2 YFSETQ. The V gene end was trimmed by 3 bases and the J gene end by 6 bases; junction bases not matched to a gene: 11. CDR3 length equals 18 residues. Written as DNA, the CDR3 is TGCGCCAGCAGCTGGGGGACTAGCGGGAGGCCACCTATGGATACGCAGTATTTT. Its translation is CASSWGTSGRPPMDTQYF.

This clonotype was counted ten times or more. The CDR3 protein is CASSPRYTPAGVSYNEQFF. The CDR3 DNA follows: TGCGCCAGCAGCCCTCGATATACCCCGGCGGGGGTGAGTTACAATGAGCAGTTCTTC. This chain uses TRBV5-1 with TRBJ2-1; TRBD2 aligns across 7 bases. Germline V CDR1 and CDR2: SGHRS, YFSETQ. The CDR3 has 19 amino acids. Trimming at V came to 4 bases and at J to 4 bases, leaving 20 bases not matched to a gene.

Ten or more counts support this clonotype. V usage is TRBV20-1 and J usage is TRBJ2-5; perhaps TRBD1 as D (7 bases). The germline gives CDR1 DFQATT, CDR2 SNEGSKA (reference sequence). V was shortened by 3 bases and J by 1 base, with 15 bases between the two germline ends. The CDR3 has 15 amino acids. CDR3 amino acids: CSARAGQKFQETQYF. In DNA, the CDR3 is TGCAGTGCTAGGGCGGGACAGAAATTCCAAGAGACCCAGTACTTC.